This TCR beta chain originates from a study of T cells in Graves' hyperthyroidism and ophthalmopathy. Study outcomes and limitations: Most thyroid clonotypes expanded above 0.001 were also detected in blood.

V gave up 8 bases and J gave up 4 bases; unmatched junction bases: 7. Germline V lookup: CDR1 SGHTA, CDR2 FQGNSA. The CDR3 totals 13 residues. Amplification of TCR beta CDR3 regions was performed using RNA transcripts as template. The TCR CDR3 was amplified in a first-round RT-PCR using the HTBI primer set. Using its own MiXCR run on the multiplex PCR reads, TCRdb lists one record per CDR3 protein. The sample shows almost 600,000 distinct CDR3 sequences, 40% to 55% of them seen only once. On this clonotype itself: What it binds is not known. Since a much larger clone is just one base distant, this may be a read error.

Stable Graves' hyperthyroidism denoted no ophthalmopathy progression over 18 months. Uncontrolled infection, other autoimmune disease, pregnancy or lactation excluded patients. The genes are TRBV7-2 and TRBJ2-5, with 7 bases that match TRBD2. The TCR originated in a young woman with Graves' hyperthyroidism. Sequenced: peripheral blood or thyroid tissue (not recorded which). The CDR3 spells CASRGTTRETQYF. The CDR3 DNA follows: TGTGCCAGCCGGGGGACTACTCGAGAGACCCAGTACTTC.